This T cell receptor beta chain comes out of a study of neoadjuvant nivolumab and ipilimumab in lung cancer. Study details: Patients got nivolumab 3 mg/kg on days 1, 15 and 29; combination added ipilimumab 1 mg/kg day 1. General study findings and limits: Blood richness before therapy tracked richness in tumors resected after neoadjuvant therapy. TCR receptors were sequenced in few samples.

Comment on this clone: Its antigen is not known.

TCRdb's copy holds only in-frame clones and misses some; the assay was immunoSEQ multiplex PCR. This repertoire shows about 1,900 clones, roughly 80% found once; its top ten account for around 4.5%. The receptor was isolated from an adult with non-small cell lung cancer. This specimen consisted of tumor tissue, obtained before neoadjuvant nivolumab, alone or with ipilimumab.

CDR3 region: CASSLAIERGSTDTQYF. As DNA, the CDR3 is TGTGCCAGCAGCTTAGCGATCGAGCGGGGAAGCACAGATACGCAGTATTTT. The genes are TRBV7-6 and TRBJ2-3, with TRBD2 matching 7 bases. V lost 0 bases and J lost 0; bases outside the gene matches: 6. In germline, CDR1 is SGHVS, CDR2 FNYEAQ. This CDR3 spans 17 amino acids.